These 23 T cell receptor beta chains share one sample of origin, sequenced in a study of blood T cell repertoires in COVID-19. Using immunoSEQ multiplex PCR, the repertoire was profiled, and TCRdb retains in-frame clones only, with some absent. The sample comprises 150,000 to 200,000 clones, 80% to 90% of which are singletons, and about 2.1% rests with the top ten. Sequencing was carried out using peripheral blood. These receptors all come from a man younger than 35 who had recovered from COVID-19.

The chain combines TRBV4-3 with TRBJ2-1; D is possibly TRBD2 (5 bases). V lost 0 bases and J 8 bases, leaving 8 bases between the germline ends. Germline CDR1 reads LGHNA; CDR2 reads YSLEER. The CDR3 sequence is 13 residues long. In DNA form, the CDR3 reads TGCGCCAGCAGCCAAGATGCGGGCCATGAGCAGTTCTTC. It translates to CASSQDAGHEQFF.

This clone was counted once. This chain joins TRBV6-7 and TRBJ1-3, with 8 bases lining up with TRBD1. TRBV6-7 carries the ORF label, with uncertain function. The CDR3 contains 16 residues. Unmatched junction bases numbered 5, after V lost 2 bases and J lost 2 bases. The CDR3 region has the DNA TGTGCCAGCAGTTACCCGACAGGGGCCACTGGAAACACCATATATTTT. It translates to CASSYPTGATGNTIYF.

V usage is TRBV11-2 and J usage is TRBJ2-5; 14 positions agree with TRBD2. J lost 7 bases, V lost 7 bases, and 11 bases had no gene match. The CDR3 covers 16 residues. Germline CDR1 reads SGHAT; CDR2 reads FQNNGV. In DNA, the CDR3 is TGTGCCAGCACTTTTGACCGCGGGACTAGCGGGGGGACCCAGTACTTC. Protein: CASTFDRGTSGGTQYF.

The gene calls are TRBV9 and TRBJ1-6, with a possible D match to TRBD1 (6 bases). The CDR3 is made up of 16 amino acids. V was shortened by 0 bases and J by 7 bases, with 14 bases between the two germline ends. Germline CDR1 is SGDLS and CDR2 is YYNGEE. The CDR3 DNA reads TGTGCCAGCAGCGTAGAAGAACAGGGCCTAAATTCACCCCTCCACTTT. Its protein is CASSVEEQGLNSPLHF.

The J gene is TRBJ1-1, the V gene TRBV5-4; D ambiguous. The CDR3 sequence is 14 residues long. V was clipped by 4 bases and J by 1 base, with 11 bases between them. CDR1 is SGHNT, CDR2 YYREEE, per germline (reference sequence). DNA for the CDR3: TGTGCCAGCAGCCGGGGTGGGAGGAACACTGAAGCTTTCTTT. Translated: CASSRGGRNTEAFF.

The rearrangement links TRBV28 to TRBJ2-7, with 12 positions matching TRBD2. The V gene end was trimmed by 2 bases and the J gene end by 5 bases; junction bases not matched to a gene: 1. The CDR3 loop spans 14 amino acids. Germline CDR1 is MDHEN and CDR2 is SYDVKM. The chain's CDR3 is CASSLLAGGHEQYF. DNA for the CDR3: TGTGCCAGCAGTTTACTAGCGGGAGGGCACGAGCAGTACTTC.

The genes are TRBV29-1 and TRBJ2-3; the match to TRBD2 covers 11 bases. Per germline, CDR1 SQVTM and CDR2 ANQGSEA. CDR3 length: 14 amino acids. V was clipped by 4 bases and J by 7 bases; unmatched bases: 7. The CDR3 region is CSVATSGSINTQYF. CDR3 DNA: TGCAGCGTTGCCACTAGCGGGAGTATAAATACGCAGTATTTT.

The CDR3 is CASSEFPILLAGDYEQYF. The CDR3 bases are TGCGCCAGCAGTGAGTTTCCGATACTACTAGCGGGAGACTACGAGCAGTACTTC. This rearrangement joins TRBV10-1 to TRBJ2-7; 11 bases align to TRBD2. V trimming: 1 base; J trimming: 3 bases; junction bases outside the gene matches: 11. This CDR3 is built from 18 residues. Germline V CDR1 and CDR2: WNHNN, SYGVQD (reference sequence).

The chain links TRBV19 to TRBJ1-5; D is possibly TRBD1 (6 bases). The CDR3 sequence is 14 residues long. Germline-derived CDR1 and CDR2 are LNHDA and SQIVND (reference sequence). V gave up 7 bases and J gave up 7 bases, with 17 bases separating them. The CDR3 sequence is CASTLGGGGQPQHF. DNA of the CDR3: TGTGCCAGTACTCTAGGGGGGGGCGGGCAGCCCCAGCATTTT.

The gene calls are TRBV29-1 and TRBJ2-1; tentatively, D is TRBD2 (5 bases). V lost 7 bases and J lost 0, with 16 bases in between. There are 15 residues in the CDR3. Germline CDR1 reads SQVTM; CDR2 reads ANQGSEA. The CDR3 DNA is TGCAGCGGGTCGACTGGACTCACCTCCTACAATGAGCAGTTCTTC. Amino acid sequence: CSGSTGLTSYNEQFF.

The chain uses TRBV7-9 and TRBJ2-1; D may be TRBD2 (6 bases). From germline, CDR1 is SEHNR and CDR2 FQNEAQ (reference sequence). This CDR3 has 14 amino acids. The V and J ends lost 4 bases and 3 bases respectively, with 10 bases between them. The CDR3 region is CASSSDGGYNEQFF. The CDR3 nucleotides are TGTGCCAGCAGCTCAGACGGGGGCTACAATGAGCAGTTCTTC.

This clone was found many times. The chain has TRBV7-2 and TRBJ2-1; 8 bases are shared with TRBD1. V lost 3 bases to trimming and J lost 10 bases; unmatched junction nucleotides: 8. Germline V lookup: CDR1 SGHTA, CDR2 FQGNSA. The CDR3 contains 14 residues. The CDR3 spells CASSLLGQGREQFF. In DNA, the CDR3 is TGTGCCAGCAGCTTGCTCGGACAGGGACGGGAGCAGTTCTTC.

J is TRBJ1-2 and V is TRBV28, with D possibly matching TRBD1 (6 bases). Deletions cut 6 bases from V and 0 bases from J, with 14 bases between. Per the germline V gene, CDR1 is MDHEN and CDR2 is SYDVKM. There are 15 residues in the CDR3. The CDR3 is CASSRQASANYGYTF. In DNA form, the CDR3 reads TGTGCCAGCAGCAGACAGGCATCAGCTAACTATGGCTACACCTTC.

The rearrangement joins TRBV7-2 to TRBJ2-3, with 7 bases lining up with TRBD1. The germline gives CDR1 SGHTA, CDR2 FQGNSA. There are 16 residues in the CDR3. Trimming took 5 bases from V and 1 from J; bases not matched to a gene: 9. DNA for the CDR3: TGTGCCAGCAGCCCACTCCGACAGGGAGGCACAGATACGCAGTATTTT. It codes for CASSPLRQGGTDTQYF.

The chain recombines TRBV3-1 (or the pseudogene TRBV3-2) with TRBJ1-6, with TRBD1 identical over 7 bases. The junction had 10 bases not matched to a gene; V was cut back by 1 base and J by 7 bases. Per the germline V gene, CDR1 is LGHDT and CDR2 is YNNKEL (reference sequence). CDR3 length: 17 amino acids. In nucleotides, the CDR3 is TGTGCCAGCAGCCAAGTTTTTTCAGGGGGGAGGAATTCACCCCTCCACTTT. This codes for CASSQVFSGGRNSPLHF.

This clone was found a few times. The rearrangement links TRBV29-1 to TRBJ2-7; a weak D match, TRBD1 (7 bases). The germline CDR1 and CDR2 sequences are SQVTM and ANQGSEA. V gave up 7 bases and J gave up 5 bases, with 15 bases separating them. There are 12 residues in the CDR3. DNA for the CDR3: TGCAGCGCCCGACAGGGAGGCGACGAGCAGTACTTC. This codes for CSARQGGDEQYF.

This chain connects TRBV7-9 to TRBJ1-3, with D unresolved. The ends were cut back, 4 bases at V and 0 bases at J, with 7 bases in the middle. The CDR3 covers 14 residues. In germline, CDR1 is SEHNR, CDR2 FQNEAQ (reference sequence). In nucleotides, the CDR3 is TGTGCCAGCAGCTCCCTCAGCTCTGGAAACACCATATATTTT. Amino acid sequence: CASSSLSSGNTIYF.

This sequence joins TRBV5-1 and TRBJ1-1; TRBD1 matches at 10 bases. There are 15 residues in the CDR3. Trimming cost V 0 bases and J 4 bases; bases outside gene matches: 3. The germline CDR1 and CDR2 sequences are SGHRS and YFSETQ. The CDR3 nucleotides are TGCGCCAGCAGCTTGGGACAGGGGGCGTCCACTGAAGCTTTCTTT. It encodes CASSLGQGASTEAFF. Full variable domain (outside the CDR3, taken from reference TRBV5-1 and TRBJ1-1): KAGVTQTPRYLIKTRGQQVTLSCSPISGHRSVSWYQQTPGQGLQFLFEYFSETQRNKGNFPGRFSGRQFSNSRSEMNVSTLELGDSALYLCASSLGQGASTEAFFGQGTRLTVV.

This chain uses TRBV4-1 with TRBJ1-1, with TRBD1 as a possible D gene (5 bases). Per germline, CDR1 MGHRA and CDR2 YSYEKL. Trimming shortened V by 1 base and J by 0 bases, and 9 bases separated the two germline ends. This CDR3 has 15 amino acids. CDR3 sequence: CASSQGTGMNTEAFF. The CDR3 DNA sequence: TGCGCCAGCAGCCAAGGTACAGGCATGAACACTGAAGCTTTCTTT.

CDR3 sequence (DNA): TGTGCCAGCAGCGTAGACGGCAGGGAACTAGAGACCCAGTACTTC. Encoded protein: CASSVDGRELETQYF. The chain couples TRBV9 to TRBJ2-5, with D possibly TRBD1 on 5 matching bases. CDR3 length: 15 residues. Trimming shortened V by 0 bases and J by 4 bases, and 13 bases separated the two germline ends. CDR1 is SGDLS and CDR2 is YYNGEE in the germline V gene.

This chain joins TRBV5-1 and TRBJ2-6, with a possible D match to TRBD2 (6 bases). Deletions cut 4 bases from V and 4 bases from J, with 15 bases between. The length of the CDR3 is 16 residues. The germline V gene has CDR1 SGHRS and CDR2 YFSETQ. The CDR3 coding sequence is TGCGCCAGCAGCCCCGAGCCGGGGGTGGGGGCCAACGTCCTGACTTTC. As protein: CASSPEPGVGANVLTF.

This sequence joins TRBV24-1 and TRBJ1-1; D is undetermined. Germline V gene data show CDR1 as KGHDR and CDR2 as SFDVKD. V was pared by 4 bases and J by 5 bases, with 10 bases between. This CDR3 has 13 residues. CDR3 sequence (DNA): TGTGCCACCAGTGAATCTGACGGGACTGAAGCTTTCTTT. Translating gives CATSESDGTEAFF.

The gene calls are TRBV4-1 and TRBJ2-7; 10 bases fit TRBD1. The CDR3 loop spans 15 amino acids. J gave up 2 bases and V 4 bases, and 5 bases lay outside the gene matches. Germline-derived CDR1 and CDR2 are MGHRA and YSYEKL. The CDR3 DNA reads as TGCGCCAGCAGCCGACTGACAGGGGGCCCCTACGAGCAGTACTTC. Its protein is CASSRLTGGPYEQYF.